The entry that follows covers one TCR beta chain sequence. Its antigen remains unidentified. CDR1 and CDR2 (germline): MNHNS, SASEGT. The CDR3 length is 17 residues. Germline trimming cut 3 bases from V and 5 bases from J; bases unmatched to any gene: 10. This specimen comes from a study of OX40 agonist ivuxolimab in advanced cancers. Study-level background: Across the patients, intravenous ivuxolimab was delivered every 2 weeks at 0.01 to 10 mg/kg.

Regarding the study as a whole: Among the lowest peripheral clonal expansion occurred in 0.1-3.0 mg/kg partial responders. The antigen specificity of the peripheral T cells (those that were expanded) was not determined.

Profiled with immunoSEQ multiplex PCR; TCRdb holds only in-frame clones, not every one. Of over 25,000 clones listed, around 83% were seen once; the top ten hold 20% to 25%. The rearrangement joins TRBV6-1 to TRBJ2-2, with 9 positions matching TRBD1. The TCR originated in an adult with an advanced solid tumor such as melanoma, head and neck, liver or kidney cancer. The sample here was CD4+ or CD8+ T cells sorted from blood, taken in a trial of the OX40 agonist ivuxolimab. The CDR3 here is CASSDSAGTGPTGELFF. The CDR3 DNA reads TGTGCCAGCAGTGATTCTGCCGGGACAGGGCCGACCGGGGAGCTGTTTTTT.